This entry features one T cell receptor (beta chain) sequence. Its antigen remains unidentified. No base qualities exist here, and no much larger clone lies one base off it. The data stem from a study of blood T cell repertoires in COVID-19 (dated by TCRdb to the early 2020s). About the full investigation: Samples from collaborators originated in the United States, Italy and Spain and spanned both the acute and convalescent phases of COVID-19. The material from the prospective study consisted of cDNA or gDNA derived from T cells, B-cell-depleted T cells, or PBMCs. Deeply sampled blood TCRbeta repertoires from subjects exposed to, actively infected with, or recovered from COVID-19 were included in the dataset. A freely available public database, intended as a resource for researchers studying the immune response to SARS-CoV-2, is where the repertoires were released. The samples were drawn from the first 160 participants of the ongoing ImmuneRACE study and from 1,254 subjects provided by 6 global collaborators. A de-identified subject ID, COVID-19 status, age in years and sex were almost always included in the sample metadata. Where available, HLA class I and class II types were taken from metadata supplied by the sample provider and were not determined by assay-based typing.

V lost 4 bases and J lost 8 bases; the stretch between them is 23 bases long. Spanning cysteine to phenylalanine, the CDR3 consists of 17 amino acids. CDR3 DNA is the only sequence kept; it has 51 bases, read in frame from the first base. CDR1 and CDR2 (LGHNA, YNFKEQ) derive from the germline V gene. Another Seattle source contributed samples from volunteer blood donors who had recovered from COVID-19. Collaborating institutions collected whole blood in K2EDTA tubes following their own protocols. For TCRbeta analysis, collaborators shipped samples in one of three forms: frozen whole blood, isolated PBMCs, or DNA extracted from either of those sample types. TCRbeta CDR3 regions were amplified from genomic DNA using the immunoSEQ Assay, a bias-controlled multiplex PCR. Per the authors' processing: The number of nucleated cells in each sample was estimated by amplification of reference gene primers within the assay. Sequence reads were collapsed and filtered to measure the absolute abundance of every unique TCRbeta CDR3 rearrangement. Productive Simpson clonality was computed per sample as the square root of Simpson's diversity index over productive rearrangements. Drawn from immuneACCESS, this table holds only the in-frame rearrangements with V and J called that TCRdb kept. Clones are partly lost; checked studies trace under half to an unresolved V gene and leave the rest unexplained. D and trimming come from the DNA, and the V and J calls and clone size come from that table. This sample is represented by around 250,000 clones; roughly nine tenths of them were singletons. The ten most abundant clones make up 4.6% of the sample.

What the authors observed across the whole study: Clinical and demographic metadata were provided uncurated, with the amount varying by source and participant.

This sequence was found in a woman in her thirties or forties who had recovered from COVID-19. The receptor chain draws on TRBV4-2 and TRBJ1-4, and possibly TRBD1, on 5 matching bases. Sequences were obtained from peripheral blood. The DNA reads TGTGCCAGCAGCCGACGTACTGGGGCAGCCACGGGCGAAAAACTGTTTTTT. Its coded protein is CASSRRTGAATGEKLFF.